Listed here are 26 T cell receptor beta chains from one sample, sequenced in a study of blood T cell repertoires in COVID-19. The method was immunoSEQ multiplex PCR; TCRdb's version includes in-frame clones alone and lacks a portion of them. The sample has under 350,000 clones, 85% to 90% seen once. Input material: PBMCs or T cells enriched from blood (not recorded which). These receptors all stem from a man aged 25 to 45 who had recovered from COVID-19.

The V and J genes are TRBV6-2 or TRBV6-3 and TRBJ1-1; 9 nucleotides align to TRBD1. The CDR3 totals 14 residues. Germline V gives CDR1 MNHEY, CDR2 SVGEGT. Unmatched junction bases numbered 4, after V lost 2 bases and J lost 6 bases. CDR3 nucleotides: TGTGCCAGCAGTTACGCGGACAGGGGCGCTGAAGCTTTCTTT. Translation: CASSYADRGAEAFF.

Remarks on this clone: This sample also contains other DNA sequences that code for the same CDR3. The chain uses TRBV18 and TRBJ2-7, with D hard to call. CDR1 and CDR2 from the germline V gene are KGHSH and LQKENI. The CDR3 is 13 residues long. Trimming removed 2 bases from V and 5 bases from J, with 10 bases in between. For the CDR3, the DNA is TGTGCCAGCTCACCAATTACCGGTGACGAGCAGTACTTC. Its protein is CASSPITGDEQYF.

The chain links TRBV11-3 to TRBJ2-2, with a possible D match to TRBD1 (5 bases). Trimming removed 1 base from V and 5 bases from J, with 14 bases in between. Per germline, CDR1 SGHNT and CDR2 YENEEA. This CDR3 contains 16 residues. The CDR3 is CASSLGRQGLTGELFF. In nucleotides, the CDR3 is TGTGCCAGCAGCTTAGGCCGGCAGGGTCTAACCGGGGAGCTGTTTTTT.

V gene TRBV18 combines with J gene TRBJ1-4; D ambiguous. This CDR3 comprises 14 residues. The germline V gene encodes CDR1 KGHSH and CDR2 LQKENI. The V end was cut by 6 bases, the J end by 5 bases, with 13 bases between. The CDR3 spells CASSRDTGNEKLFF. CDR3 sequence (DNA): TGTGCCAGCTCGCGGGATACCGGGAATGAAAAACTGTTTTTT.

CDR3 residues: CASSLERRGEQYF. The CDR3 nucleotides read TGTGCCAGCAGCTTAGAGAGGCGGGGCGAGCAGTACTTC. This rearrangement joins TRBV7-9 to TRBJ2-7, with D perhaps TRBD2 (6 bases). CDR1 and CDR2 (germline): SEHNR, FQNEAQ (reference sequence). The CDR3 loop spans 13 amino acids. The V end lost 1 base, the J end lost 6 bases, and 10 bases lay between the germline ends.

Comments on this clone: Other DNA variants within this sample encode the same CDR3. The chain employs TRBV4-1 and TRBJ2-7; TRBD1 matches at 10 bases. The CDR3 length is 13 residues. The germline V gene has CDR1 MGHRA and CDR2 YSYEKL. Germline trimming cut 6 bases from V and 2 bases from J; bases unmatched to any gene: 1. The CDR3 DNA reads as TGCGCCAGCAGAGGGACAGGGGCCTACGAGCAGTACTTC. Translating gives CASRGTGAYEQYF.

The chain uses TRBV6-4 and TRBJ2-3; 7 bases line up with TRBD2. Germline V gene sequence: CDR1 MRHNA, CDR2 SNTAGT. The CDR3 sequence is 14 residues long. J was trimmed by 2 bases and V by 5 bases; bases with no gene match: 4. CDR3 loop: CASSRAGSTDTQYF. DNA for the CDR3: TGTGCCAGCAGTCGAGCGGGATCCACAGATACGCAGTATTTT.

The chain uses TRBV2 and TRBJ1-4, with 8 bases that match TRBD1. The CDR3 has 14 amino acids. V gave up 8 bases and J gave up 4 bases; unmatched junction bases: 6. CDR1 is SNHLY and CDR2 is FYNNEI in the germline V gene. Here the CDR3 reads CASGRTGFNEKLFF. The CDR3 DNA is TGTGCCAGCGGGAGGACAGGGTTTAATGAAAAACTGTTTTTT.

This sequence joins TRBV21-1 and TRBJ2-7; the table's D call, TRBD2, was not checked against the DNA. TRBV21-1 constitutes a pseudogene. This CDR3 spans 17 amino acids. CDR3 loop: CASSSILSSGGSYEQYF. DNA of the CDR3: TGTGCCAGCAGCAGTATCCTTTCTAGCGGGGGCTCCTACGAGCAGTACTTC.

This chain uses TRBV6-5 with TRBJ2-3; 9 bases map to TRBD1. The CDR3 length is 15 residues. Germline-derived CDR1 and CDR2 are MNHEY and SVGAGI. V was pared by 5 bases and J by 8 bases, with 11 bases of the junction left unmatched. The CDR3 sequence: CASSNPGQGRGTQYF. The CDR3 DNA reads TGTGCCAGCAGTAATCCGGGACAGGGTAGAGGTACGCAGTATTTT.

The sample holds one count of this clone. This sequence joins TRBV5-1 and TRBJ2-5; 8 nucleotides line up with TRBD2. Germline values: CDR1 SGHRS, CDR2 YFSETQ. The CDR3 runs to 16 residues. Trimming took 2 bases from V and 0 from J; bases not matched to a gene: 6. The CDR3 DNA sequence: TGCGCCAGCAGCTTAAACGGGAGGGTGTACCAAGAGACCCAGTACTTC. Protein: CASSLNGRVYQETQYF.

The chain has TRBV5-1 and TRBJ1-2; perhaps TRBD1 as D (5 bases). CDR1 is SGHRS and CDR2 is YFSETQ in the germline V gene. V was cut by 4 bases and J by 4 bases, with 23 bases left in between. The CDR3 is 17 residues long. CDR3: CASSPAPGPGSPYGYTF. CDR3 nucleotides: TGCGCCAGCAGCCCGGCTCCAGGGCCCGGGTCCCCCTATGGCTACACCTTC. Full variable domain (outside the CDR3, taken from reference TRBV5-1 and TRBJ1-2): KAGVTQTPRYLIKTRGQQVTLSCSPISGHRSVSWYQQTPGQGLQFLFEYFSETQRNKGNFPGRFSGRQFSNSRSEMNVSTLELGDSALYLCASSPAPGPGSPYGYTFGSGTRLTVV.

The chain employs TRBV5-1 and TRBJ1-6; 7 positions agree with TRBD1. Per germline, CDR1 SGHRS and CDR2 YFSETQ. J gave up 8 bases and V 4 bases, and 15 bases lay outside the gene matches. CDR3 length: 17 residues. CDR3 bases: TGCGCCAGCAGCGGAGGGGGCCTCGGGGGTTTAGATTCACCCCTCCACTTT. Residues: CASSGGGLGGLDSPLHF.

The gene calls are TRBV24-1 and TRBJ2-5, with 7 bases fitting TRBD1. Germline assignment: CDR1 KGHDR and CDR2 SFDVKD. Trimming removed 3 bases from V and 2 bases from J; junction bases left unmatched: 5. The CDR3 is 15 amino acids. The CDR3 sequence is CATSDLTGSQETQYF. The CDR3, as DNA: TGTGCCACCAGTGATCTGACAGGGTCGCAAGAGACCCAGTACTTC.

The rearrangement links TRBV24-1 to TRBJ2-3; 7 bases are shared with TRBD2. Germline V gene lookup returns CDR1 KGHDR and CDR2 SFDVKD. The CDR3 is 16 amino acids. J was trimmed by 0 bases and V by 3 bases; bases with no gene match: 5. The CDR3 DNA reads as TGTGCCACCAGTGATGGTCCTAGCGGAAGCACAGATACGCAGTATTTT. Encoded protein: CATSDGPSGSTDTQYF.

The chain employs TRBV5-1 and TRBJ2-2; TRBD1 agrees at 7 bases. J gave up 4 bases and V 0 bases, and 15 bases lay outside the gene matches. The CDR3 runs 19 residues. The germline gives CDR1 SGHRS, CDR2 YFSETQ. This CDR3 is CASSLAARDRAGATGELFF. The CDR3 DNA follows: TGCGCCAGCAGCTTGGCGGCTCGAGACAGGGCAGGGGCCACCGGGGAGCTGTTTTTT.

The chain employs TRBV10-2 and TRBJ2-1, with 10 bases lining up with TRBD2. Per the germline V gene, CDR1 is WSHSY and CDR2 is SAAADI. CDR3 size: 15 residues. After removal of 6 bases from V and 8 bases from J, the junction contained 10 bases not matched to a gene. CDR3 protein: CASSTLSGGKYEQFF. In nucleotides, the CDR3 is TGCGCCAGCAGCACACTTAGCGGGGGGAAGTATGAGCAGTTCTTC.

This clone is a singleton in its sample. The chain employs TRBV7-9 and TRBJ1-1; D perhaps matches TRBD1 (6 bases). CDR3 length equals 14 residues. The V gene's germline CDR1 is SEHNR and CDR2 FQNEAQ (reference sequence). Trimming pared 8 bases from V and 4 bases from J, leaving 17 bases between. CDR3 sequence: CASGSVMTGTEAFF. CDR3 bases: TGTGCCAGCGGTAGCGTGATGACAGGCACTGAAGCTTTCTTT. Full variable domain (outside the CDR3, taken from reference TRBV7-9 and TRBJ1-1): DTGVSQNPRHKITKRGQNVTFRCDPISEHNRLYWYRQTLGQGPEFLTYFQNEAQLEKSRLLSDRFSAERPKGSFSTLEIQRTEQGDSAMYLCASGSVMTGTEAFFGQGTRLTVV.

J is TRBJ1-1 and V is TRBV2, with a tentative D call TRBD1 (6 bases). Germline CDR1 and CDR2: SNHLY and FYNNEI. The V end lost 1 base, the J end lost 5 bases, and 8 bases lay between the germline ends. The CDR3 extends over 13 amino acids. CDR3 in amino acids: CASSEGGRTEAFF. The CDR3 nucleotides read TGTGCCAGCAGTGAAGGGGGGCGGACTGAAGCTTTCTTT. Variable domain in full (rest from reference TRBV2 and TRBJ1-1): EPEVTQTPSHQVTQMGQEVILRCVPISNHLYFYWYRQILGQKVEFLVSFYNNEISEKSEIFDDQFSVERPDGSNFTLKIRSTKLEDSAMYFCASSEGGRTEAFFGQGTRLTVV.

The chain combines TRBV15 with TRBJ1-2; D uncertain. In germline, CDR1 is LNHNV, CDR2 YYDKDF (reference sequence). This CDR3 is built from 13 residues. V was pared by 0 bases and J by 2 bases, with 4 bases between. CDR3 protein: CATSRDGNYGYTF. The CDR3 DNA follows: TGTGCCACCAGCAGAGACGGGAACTATGGCTACACCTTC.

The chain has TRBV7-9 and TRBJ2-3, with D possibly matching TRBD1 (5 bases). The V end lost 5 bases, the J end lost 0 bases, and 12 bases lay between the germline ends. From germline, CDR1 is SEHNR and CDR2 FQNEAQ (reference sequence). This CDR3 is built from 15 residues. The CDR3 spells CASSRNRISTDTQYF. The CDR3 bases are TGTGCCAGCAGCCGTAACAGGATTAGCACAGATACGCAGTATTTT.

At least ten counts were recorded for this clone. V gene TRBV2 combines with J gene TRBJ2-7; tentatively, D is TRBD1 (5 bases). The germline V gene encodes CDR1 SNHLY and CDR2 FYNNEI. Trimming pared 8 bases from V and 2 bases from J, leaving 19 bases between. CDR3 length: 15 residues. CDR3 sequence reads: CASVDIVITPYEQYF. CDR3 sequence (DNA): TGTGCCAGCGTGGACATAGTAATAACCCCCTACGAGCAGTACTTC.

The chain uses TRBV9 and TRBJ1-4; D call uncertain. CDR3 length: 15 amino acids. The germline V gene encodes CDR1 SGDLS and CDR2 YYNGEE. V shed 2 bases and J shed 7 bases, with 15 bases lying between them. The CDR3 DNA sequence: TGTGCCAGCAGCGTGGGGTTCGGGGTAACTGAAAAACTGTTTTTT. Protein: CASSVGFGVTEKLFF. Based on the CDR3 plus reference TRBV9 and TRBJ1-4, the full variable domain is DSGVTQTPKHLITATGQRVTLRCSPRSGDLSVYWYQQSLDQGLQFLIQYYNGEERAKGNILERFSAQQFPDLHSELNLSSLELGDSALYFCASSVGFGVTEKLFFGSGTQLSVL.

The chain's CDR3 is CASSYGHLNTEAFF. The CDR3 nucleotides are TGTGCCAGCAGCTACGGACATTTGAACACTGAAGCTTTCTTT. The V gene is TRBV2, the J gene TRBJ1-1; tentatively, D is TRBD1 (5 bases). V lost 6 bases, J lost 0 bases, and 11 bases lay in between. The V gene's germline CDR1 is SNHLY and CDR2 FYNNEI. The CDR3 contains 14 residues.

The chain is built from TRBV4-1 and TRBJ2-7; 7 bases are shared with TRBD2. V shed 3 bases, J shed 1 base, and the junction held 6 bases outside the gene matches. From germline, CDR1 is MGHRA and CDR2 YSYEKL. The CDR3 is made up of 15 amino acids. CDR3 sequence (DNA): TGCGCCAGCAGCCACCCCCCCGGGGGGTCCTACGAGCAGTACTTC. The encoded protein is CASSHPPGGSYEQYF.

The chain combines TRBV27 with TRBJ1-2; D is ambiguous. Trimming took 3 bases from V and 3 from J, leaving 14 bases between them. Germline lookup yields CDR1 MNHEY and CDR2 SMNVEV (reference sequence). The CDR3 has 15 amino acids. The CDR3 sequence: CASSFGPPGDYGYTF. Written as DNA, the CDR3 is TGTGCCAGCAGTTTCGGCCCCCCCGGGGACTATGGCTACACCTTC.